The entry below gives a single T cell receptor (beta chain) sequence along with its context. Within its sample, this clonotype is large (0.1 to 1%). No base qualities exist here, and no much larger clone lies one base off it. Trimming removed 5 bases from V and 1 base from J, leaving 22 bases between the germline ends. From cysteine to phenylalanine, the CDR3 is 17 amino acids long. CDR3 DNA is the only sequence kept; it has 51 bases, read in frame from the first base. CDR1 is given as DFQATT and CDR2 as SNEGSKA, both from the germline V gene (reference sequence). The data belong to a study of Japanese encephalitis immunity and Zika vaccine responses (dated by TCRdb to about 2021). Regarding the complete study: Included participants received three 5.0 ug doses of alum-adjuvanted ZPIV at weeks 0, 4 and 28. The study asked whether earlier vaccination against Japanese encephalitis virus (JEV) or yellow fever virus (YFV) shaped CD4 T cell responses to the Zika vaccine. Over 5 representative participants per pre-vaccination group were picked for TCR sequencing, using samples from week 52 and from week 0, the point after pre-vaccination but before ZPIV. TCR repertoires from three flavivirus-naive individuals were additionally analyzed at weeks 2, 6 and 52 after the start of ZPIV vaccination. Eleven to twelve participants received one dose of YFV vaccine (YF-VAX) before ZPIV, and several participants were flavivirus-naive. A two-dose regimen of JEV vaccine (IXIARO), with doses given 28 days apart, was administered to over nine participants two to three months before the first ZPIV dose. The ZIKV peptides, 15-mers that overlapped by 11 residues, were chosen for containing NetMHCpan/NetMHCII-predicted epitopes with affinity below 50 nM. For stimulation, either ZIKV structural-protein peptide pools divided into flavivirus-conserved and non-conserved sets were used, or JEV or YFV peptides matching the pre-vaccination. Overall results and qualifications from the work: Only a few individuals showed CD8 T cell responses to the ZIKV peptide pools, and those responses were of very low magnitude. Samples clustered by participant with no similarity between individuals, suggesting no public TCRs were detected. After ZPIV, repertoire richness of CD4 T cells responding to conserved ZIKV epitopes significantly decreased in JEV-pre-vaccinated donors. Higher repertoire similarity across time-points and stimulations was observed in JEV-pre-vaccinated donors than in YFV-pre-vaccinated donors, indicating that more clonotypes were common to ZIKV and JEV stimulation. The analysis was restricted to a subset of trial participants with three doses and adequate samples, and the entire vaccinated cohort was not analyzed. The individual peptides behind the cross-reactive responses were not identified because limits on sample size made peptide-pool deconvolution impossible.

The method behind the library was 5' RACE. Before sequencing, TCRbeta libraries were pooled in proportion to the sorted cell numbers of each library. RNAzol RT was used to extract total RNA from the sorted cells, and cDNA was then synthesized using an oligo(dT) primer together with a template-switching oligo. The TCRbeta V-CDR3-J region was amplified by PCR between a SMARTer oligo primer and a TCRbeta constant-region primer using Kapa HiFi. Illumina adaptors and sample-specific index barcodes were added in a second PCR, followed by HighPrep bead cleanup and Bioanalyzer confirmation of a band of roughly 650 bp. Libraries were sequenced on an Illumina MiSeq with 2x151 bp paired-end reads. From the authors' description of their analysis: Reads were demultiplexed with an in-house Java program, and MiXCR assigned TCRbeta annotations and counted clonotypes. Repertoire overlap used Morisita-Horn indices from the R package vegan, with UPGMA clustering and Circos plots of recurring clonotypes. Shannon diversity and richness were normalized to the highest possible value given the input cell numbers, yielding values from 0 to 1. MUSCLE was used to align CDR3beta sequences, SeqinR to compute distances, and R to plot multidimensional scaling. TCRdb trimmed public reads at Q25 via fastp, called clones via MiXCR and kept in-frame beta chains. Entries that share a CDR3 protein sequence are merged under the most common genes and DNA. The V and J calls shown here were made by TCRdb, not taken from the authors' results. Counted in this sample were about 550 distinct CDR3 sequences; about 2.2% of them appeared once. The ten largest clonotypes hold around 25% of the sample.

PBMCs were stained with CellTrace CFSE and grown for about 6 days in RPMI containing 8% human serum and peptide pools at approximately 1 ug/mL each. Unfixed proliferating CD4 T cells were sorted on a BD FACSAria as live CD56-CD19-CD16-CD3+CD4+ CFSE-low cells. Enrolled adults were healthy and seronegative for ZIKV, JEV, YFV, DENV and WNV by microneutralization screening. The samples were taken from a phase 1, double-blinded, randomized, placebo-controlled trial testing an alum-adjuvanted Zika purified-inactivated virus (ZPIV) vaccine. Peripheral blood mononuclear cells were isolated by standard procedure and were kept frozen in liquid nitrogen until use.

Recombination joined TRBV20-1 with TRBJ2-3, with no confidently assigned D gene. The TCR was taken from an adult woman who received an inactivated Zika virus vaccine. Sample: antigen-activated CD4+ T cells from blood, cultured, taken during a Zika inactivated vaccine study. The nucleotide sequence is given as TGCAGTGCTCAGCCAGACATAGCAGCCTCGGGCACAGATACGCAGTATTTT. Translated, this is CSAQPDIAASGTDTQYF.